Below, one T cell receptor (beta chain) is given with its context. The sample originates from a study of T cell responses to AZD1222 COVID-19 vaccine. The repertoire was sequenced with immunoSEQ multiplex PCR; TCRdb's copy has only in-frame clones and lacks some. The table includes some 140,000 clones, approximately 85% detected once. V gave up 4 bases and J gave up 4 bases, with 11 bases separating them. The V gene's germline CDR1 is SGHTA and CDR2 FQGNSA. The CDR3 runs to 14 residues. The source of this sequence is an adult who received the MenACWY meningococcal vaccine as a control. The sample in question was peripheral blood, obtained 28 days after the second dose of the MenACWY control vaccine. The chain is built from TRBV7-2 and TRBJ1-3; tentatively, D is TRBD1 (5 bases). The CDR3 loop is CASSSRDGGNTIYF. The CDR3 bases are TGTGCCAGCAGCTCCCGGGACGGAGGAAACACCATATATTTT.